What follows are 2 T cell receptor beta chains derived from one specimen sequenced in a study of blood T cells in healthy people across ages. Through a sample-barcoded 5' primer and a J-beta primer mix, a second PCR was run for roughly 7 to 12 cycles. TCRdb re-called the 5' RACE reads with MiXCR, one entry per CDR3 protein. The sample contains around 800,000 distinct CDR3 sequences, around 42% of which appear only once. The source material was blood. The receptors come from a man aged 55 to 70 in good health.

The chain employs TRBV11-1 and TRBJ2-3, with D maybe TRBD2 (6 bases). The CDR3 is made up of 14 amino acids. Germline CDR1 and CDR2: SGHAT and FQDESV (reference sequence). Trimming left V 3 bases short and J 10 bases short, with 17 bases between. The CDR3 sequence: CASSFPQTSWAQYF. DNA for the CDR3: TGTGCCAGCAGCTTCCCACAGACTAGTTGGGCGCAGTATTTT.

A note on this clonotype: The junction differs from germline at one of its ends, possibly a read error. This sequence joins TRBV6-2 or TRBV6-3 and TRBJ2-7; 7 bases line up with TRBD1. The CDR3 totals 15 residues. The germline V gene encodes CDR1 MNHEY and CDR2 SVGEGT. Here the CDR3 reads CVSSYSITGVGEQYF. The CDR3, as DNA: TGTGTCAGCAGTTACTCGATAACAGGGGTCGGCGAGCAGTACTTC.